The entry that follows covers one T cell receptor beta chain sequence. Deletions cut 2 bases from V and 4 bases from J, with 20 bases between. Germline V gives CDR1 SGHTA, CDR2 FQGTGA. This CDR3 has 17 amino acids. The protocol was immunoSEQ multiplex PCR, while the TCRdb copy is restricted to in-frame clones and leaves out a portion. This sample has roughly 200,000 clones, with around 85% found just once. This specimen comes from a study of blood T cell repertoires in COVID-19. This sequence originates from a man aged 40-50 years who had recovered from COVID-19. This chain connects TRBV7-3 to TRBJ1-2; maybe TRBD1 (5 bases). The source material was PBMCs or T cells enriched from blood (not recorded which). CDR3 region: CASSLYSLQENLYGYTF. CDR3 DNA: TGTGCCAGCAGCTTATATAGCTTACAGGAGAACCTCTATGGCTACACCTTC.